Following are 30 T cell receptor beta chains from one sample sequenced in a study of blood T cell repertoires in COVID-19. Only in-frame clones appear in the TCRdb table, and some are missing; sequencing was by immunoSEQ multiplex PCR. This sample has 65,000 to 85,000 clones, with 70% to 90% found just once. The sample consisted of peripheral blood. These receptors all stem from a human donor in a cohort sampled during active COVID-19.

The chain is built from TRBV7-3 and TRBJ2-2; D is unclear. Deletions cut 4 bases from V and 3 bases from J, with 3 bases between. The CDR3 is made up of 12 amino acids. CDR1 SGHTA and CDR2 FQGTGA come from the germline V gene. CDR3 coding DNA: TGTGCCAGCAGCTCATACACCGGGGAGCTGTTTTTT. This encodes CASSSYTGELFF.

The CDR3 is CASSLVTSGGAAQFF. The CDR3 nucleotides read TGCGCCAGCAGCTTGGTGACTAGCGGGGGGGCAGCGCAGTTCTTC. This chain uses TRBV5-1 with TRBJ2-1; 14 bases are a match to TRBD2. From germline, CDR1 is SGHRS and CDR2 YFSETQ. The V gene end was trimmed by 0 bases and the J gene end by 12 bases; junction bases not matched to a gene: 5. The CDR3 consists of 15 residues.

This clone turned up a few times. The CDR3 reads CASSPGTGDQPQHF. In DNA, the CDR3 is TGTGCCAGCAGTCCCGGGACAGGGGATCAGCCCCAGCATTTT. The chain links TRBV6-5 to TRBJ1-5, with 10 bases lining up with TRBD1. This CDR3 region has 14 residues. The V gene end was trimmed by 5 bases and the J gene end by 5 bases; junction bases not matched to a gene: 3. Germline-derived CDR1 and CDR2 are MNHEY and SVGAGI.

This clone is a singleton in its sample. The rearrangement uses TRBV3-1 (or the pseudogene TRBV3-2) and TRBJ2-7, with 9 bases identical to TRBD1. The J segment lost 3 bases and the V segment lost 4 bases, leaving 4 bases of the junction unmatched. CDR3 length: 14 amino acids. Germline V CDR1 and CDR2: LGHDT, YNNKEL (reference sequence). This chain's CDR3 is CASSPRTGVYEQYF. The CDR3 DNA follows: TGTGCCAGCAGCCCCCGGACAGGGGTCTACGAGCAGTACTTC.

The V call is TRBV3-1 (or the pseudogene TRBV3-2), the J call TRBJ2-4; maybe TRBD1 (5 bases). V was trimmed by 4 bases and J by 0 bases, leaving 13 bases between them. In germline, CDR1 is LGHDT, CDR2 YNNKEL (reference sequence). The CDR3 loop spans 16 amino acids. CDR3 DNA: TGTGCCAGCAGCCCCAACAGGAGACAAGCCAAAAACATTCAGTACTTC. Protein: CASSPNRRQAKNIQYF.

The gene calls are TRBV4-1 and TRBJ2-7; 11 bases map to TRBD2. The V gene end was trimmed by 2 bases and the J gene end by 7 bases; junction bases not matched to a gene: 7. Looked up from germline, CDR1 is MGHRA and CDR2 is YSYEKL. The CDR3 is made up of 15 amino acids. DNA of the CDR3: TGCGCCAGCAGCCAACAACGGAGACTAGCGGGAGAGCAGTACTTC. It encodes CASSQQRRLAGEQYF.

The chain recombines TRBV7-6 with TRBJ2-5, with D perhaps TRBD2 (7 bases). CDR1 and CDR2 from the germline V gene are SGHVS and FNYEAQ. Deletions cut 2 bases from V and 4 bases from J, with 14 bases between. This CDR3 is 15 amino acids long. The CDR3 DNA follows: TGTGCCAGCAGCTTATCTTCGGGGGGCCCAGAGACCCAGTACTTC. Protein product: CASSLSSGGPETQYF.

The chain couples TRBV28 to TRBJ1-2; D is undetermined. CDR1 and CDR2 from the germline V gene are MDHEN and SYDVKM. The CDR3 length is 13 residues. Between the trimmed V and J ends, which lost 7 bases and 4 bases, there was a span of 13 bases. The CDR3 region is CASTRAILYGYTF. For the CDR3, the DNA is TGTGCCAGCACCAGAGCGATACTCTATGGCTACACCTTC.

The genes are TRBV6-2 or TRBV6-3 and TRBJ2-7, with 9 nucleotides matching TRBD2. CDR1 MNHEY and CDR2 SVGEGT come from the germline V gene. V lost 2 bases, J lost 4 bases, and 0 bases stayed unmatched. CDR3 length: 13 amino acids. The CDR3 is CASSYGLAYEQYF. The CDR3 DNA follows: TGTGCCAGCAGTTACGGACTAGCGTACGAGCAGTACTTC.

J is TRBJ2-5 and V is TRBV20-1; 10 bases are shared with TRBD2. Germline V gene lookup returns CDR1 DFQATT and CDR2 SNEGSKA (reference sequence). The junction had 5 bases not matched to a gene; V was cut back by 3 bases and J by 4 bases. The CDR3 covers 14 residues. The chain's CDR3 is CSASTGTSAETQYF. CDR3 nucleotide sequence: TGCAGTGCTAGTACCGGGACTAGCGCAGAGACCCAGTACTTC.

This clone was recorded once. The chain couples TRBV7-2 to TRBJ2-7; D ambiguous. The germline CDR1 and CDR2 sequences are SGHTA and FQGNSA. V lost 6 bases, J lost 2 bases, and 11 bases lay in between. The CDR3 spans 13 residues. The CDR3 bases are TGTGCCAGCAGTCAGGCTCTCCCCTACGAGCAGTACTTC. This gives the protein CASSQALPYEQYF.

The chain uses TRBV14 and TRBJ2-7; D might be TRBD1 (6 bases). Trimming removed 4 bases from V and 2 bases from J, with 12 bases in between. CDR1 is SGHDN, CDR2 FVKESK, per germline. This CDR3 has 14 residues. CDR3 amino acids: CASSPRTATYEQYF. CDR3 DNA: TGTGCCAGCAGCCCCCGGACAGCGACCTACGAGCAGTACTTC.

The chain employs TRBV28 and TRBJ1-5, with no clear D. The CDR3 runs to 13 residues. Trimming took 6 bases from V and 4 from J, leaving 10 bases between them. Germline V gives CDR1 MDHEN, CDR2 SYDVKM. The CDR3 sequence is CASSRPYNQPQHF. In nucleotides, the CDR3 is TGTGCCAGCAGCCGTCCTTATAATCAGCCCCAGCATTTT. The full variable domain, rest sourced from reference TRBV28 and TRBJ1-5, is DVKVTQSSRYLVKRTGEKVFLECVQDMDHENMFWYRQDPGLGLRLIYFSYDVKMKEKGDIPEGYSVSREKKERFSLILESASTNQTSMYLCASSRPYNQPQHFGDGTRLSIL.

The chain joins TRBV3-1 (or the pseudogene TRBV3-2) to TRBJ1-2; 7 bases match TRBD1. V lost 2 bases and J lost 6; bases outside the gene matches: 6. Germline V lookup: CDR1 LGHDT, CDR2 YNNKEL (reference sequence). The CDR3 is 14 amino acids. CDR3 protein: CASSQPPGGDGYTF. The CDR3 DNA is TGTGCCAGCAGCCAACCCCCAGGGGGTGATGGCTACACCTTC.

This clone occurred many times. The CDR3 sequence: CASSPGQGGVNEQFF. CDR3 in DNA: TGTGCCAGCAGCCCGGGACAGGGGGGGGTCAATGAGCAGTTCTTC. J is TRBJ2-1 and V is TRBV7-9; TRBD1 aligns across 11 bases. Trimming at V came to 5 bases and at J to 6 bases, leaving 6 bases not matched to a gene. The CDR3 is made up of 15 amino acids. In germline, CDR1 is SEHNR, CDR2 FQNEAQ (reference sequence).

The chain has TRBV7-9 and TRBJ2-2, with 12 bases identical to TRBD2. Germline V gives CDR1 SEHNR, CDR2 FQNEAQ (reference sequence). After removal of 4 bases from V and 4 bases from J, the junction contained 4 bases not matched to a gene. This CDR3 has 16 residues. This CDR3 reads CASSSLAGGTTGELFF. In DNA, the CDR3 is TGTGCCAGCAGCTCTCTAGCGGGAGGGACCACCGGGGAGCTGTTTTTT.

V and J are TRBV7-2 and TRBJ1-2; maybe TRBD1 (5 bases). Trimming left V 3 bases short and J 8 bases short, with 13 bases between. The germline gives CDR1 SGHTA, CDR2 FQGNSA. The CDR3 length is 13 residues. The CDR3 loop is CASSFDRDDGYTF. In DNA, the CDR3 is TGTGCCAGCAGCTTCGACAGAGACGACGGCTACACCTTC.

The chain has TRBV6-5 and TRBJ1-2, with D tentatively TRBD1 (5 bases). This CDR3 region has 14 residues. The V and J ends lost 7 bases and 6 bases respectively, with 18 bases between them. The V gene's germline CDR1 is MNHEY and CDR2 SVGAGI. The CDR3 nucleotides are TGTGCCAGCAACCTAGCCGGGGGTGAGGATGGCTACACCTTC. Protein sequence: CASNLAGGEDGYTF.

The chain links TRBV5-6 to TRBJ2-2, with no clear D. Trimming pared 0 bases from V and 3 bases from J, leaving 12 bases between. Germline loops: CDR1 SGHDT, CDR2 YYEEEE. The CDR3 covers 16 residues. The CDR3 sequence is CASSLAQHHYTGELFF. Written as DNA, the CDR3 is TGTGCCAGCAGCTTGGCCCAACACCATTACACCGGGGAGCTGTTTTTT.

This sequence joins TRBV6-5 and TRBJ2-7; 8 bases are shared with TRBD2. Trimming at V came to 5 bases and at J to 3 bases, leaving 9 bases not matched to a gene. The CDR3 is made up of 15 amino acids. Germline CDR1 reads MNHEY; CDR2 reads SVGAGI. CDR3 coding DNA: TGTGCCAGCAGTCGCCGGGAGGGAGGTTTCTACGAGCAGTACTTC. This gives the protein CASSRREGGFYEQYF.

The CDR3 sequence: CASSQVIYEQYF. DNA of the CDR3: TGTGCCAGCAGCCAAGTTATCTACGAGCAGTACTTC. V is TRBV3-1 (or the pseudogene TRBV3-2) and J is TRBJ2-7; D not certain. V gave up 1 base and J gave up 3 bases, with 4 bases separating them. The CDR3 spans 12 residues. Germline values: CDR1 LGHDT, CDR2 YNNKEL (reference sequence).

The V and J genes are TRBV7-8 and TRBJ2-1; 13 nucleotides align to TRBD2. Germline values: CDR1 SGHVS, CDR2 FQNEAQ. The CDR3 sequence is 17 residues long. V lost 5 bases, J lost 4 bases, and 8 bases stayed unmatched. The DNA of the CDR3 is TGTGCCAGCAGCCGGGAACTAGCGGGAGGGAATTACAATGAGCAGTTCTTC. Amino acid sequence: CASSRELAGGNYNEQFF. The full variable domain, in which reference TRBV7-8 and TRBJ2-1 provide the parts outside the CDR3, is GAGVSQSPRYKVAKRGQDVALRCDPISGHVSLFWYQQALGQGPEFLTYFQNEAQLDKSGLPSDRFFAERPEGSVSTLKIQRTQQEDSAVYLCASSRELAGGNYNEQFFGPGTRLTVL.

V gene TRBV28 combines with J gene TRBJ1-1; D is unclear. CDR1 and CDR2 from the germline V gene are MDHEN and SYDVKM. Trimming cost V 2 bases and J 6 bases, with 7 bases left between them. The CDR3 extends over 12 amino acids. The DNA of the CDR3 is TGTGCCAGCAGTTTAGCGGTCTCTGAAGCTTTCTTT. Translation gives CASSLAVSEAFF.

The CDR3: CASSYREPNQPQHF. CDR3 in DNA: TGTGCCAGTAGTTACCGGGAACCCAATCAGCCCCAGCATTTT. The chain carries TRBV19 and TRBJ1-5; no clear D. Deletions cut 5 bases from V and 3 bases from J, with 11 bases between. The V gene's germline CDR1 is LNHDA and CDR2 SQIVND (reference sequence). This CDR3 has 14 residues.

This chain joins TRBV3-1 (or the pseudogene TRBV3-2) and TRBJ2-2; 8 positions match TRBD2. Germline CDR1 LGHDT, CDR2 YNNKEL (reference sequence). The junction had 8 bases not matched to a gene; V was cut back by 0 bases and J by 5 bases. The CDR3 has 17 residues. The CDR3 region is CASSQDKLAERTGELFF. The CDR3 DNA is TGTGCCAGCAGCCAAGACAAACTAGCGGAGAGAACCGGGGAGCTGTTTTTT.

This clone has just one count. The rearrangement joins TRBV18 to TRBJ2-7; 8 bases agree with TRBD1. Unmatched junction bases numbered 1, after V lost 2 bases and J lost 1 base. The CDR3 totals 14 residues. Germline V gene sequence: CDR1 KGHSH, CDR2 LQKENI. The CDR3 here is CASSPGQGSYEQYF. Written as DNA, the CDR3 is TGTGCCAGCTCACCAGGACAGGGTTCCTACGAGCAGTACTTC.

The V gene is TRBV5-1, the J gene TRBJ1-3, with D perhaps matching TRBD1 (5 bases). The germline CDR1 and CDR2 sequences are SGHRS and YFSETQ. The CDR3 runs to 17 residues. The V gene lost 2 bases and the J gene lost 0 bases, with 15 bases spanning the gap. CDR3 sequence reads: CASSLPPPQGSGNTIYF. The CDR3 DNA sequence: TGCGCCAGCAGCTTACCCCCTCCTCAGGGCTCTGGAAACACCATATATTTT. The full variable domain, with the rest looked up from reference TRBV5-1 and TRBJ1-3, is KAGVTQTPRYLIKTRGQQVTLSCSPISGHRSVSWYQQTPGQGLQFLFEYFSETQRNKGNFPGRFSGRQFSNSRSEMNVSTLELGDSALYLCASSLPPPQGSGNTIYFGEGSWLTVV.

The chain couples TRBV27 to TRBJ1-4; 7 nucleotides line up with TRBD1. Looked up from germline, CDR1 is MNHEY and CDR2 is SMNVEV (reference sequence). The V gene end was trimmed by 5 bases and the J gene end by 8 bases; junction bases not matched to a gene: 11. The CDR3 runs to 15 residues. In DNA, the CDR3 is TGTGCCAGCAGTGCCCCCGGGACAGTGGGGGAAAAACTGTTTTTT. This codes for CASSAPGTVGEKLFF.

The V gene is TRBV18, the J gene TRBJ2-3, with a tentative D call TRBD2 (6 bases). Germline lookup yields CDR1 KGHSH and CDR2 LQKENI. The CDR3 is made up of 16 amino acids. The ends were cut back, 0 bases at V and 0 bases at J, with 10 bases in the middle. CDR3: CASSPPGRPSTDTQYF. The CDR3, as DNA: TGTGCCAGCTCACCACCCGGGAGACCCAGCACAGATACGCAGTATTTT. The full variable domain, in which reference TRBV18 and TRBJ2-3 provide the parts outside the CDR3, is NAGVMQNPRHLVRRRGQEARLRCSPMKGHSHVYWYRQLPEEGLKFMVYLQKENIIDESGMPKERFSAEFPKEGPSILRIQQVVRGDSAAYFCASSPPGRPSTDTQYFGPGTRLTVL.

This chain uses TRBV15 with TRBJ2-4, with 7 nucleotides matching TRBD1. Trimming at V came to 5 bases and at J to 2 bases, leaving 3 bases not matched to a gene. The CDR3 totals 14 residues. Germline loops: CDR1 LNHNV, CDR2 YYDKDF (reference sequence). As DNA, the CDR3 is TGTGCCACCAGCGAGGGGGCCCCCAAAAACATTCAGTACTTC. Protein: CATSEGAPKNIQYF.